What follows are 28 T cell receptor beta chains derived from one specimen sequenced in a study of blood T cell repertoires in COVID-19. TCRdb's table, derived via immunoSEQ multiplex PCR, lists solely in-frame clones and lacks some. The repertoire holds some 44,000 clones, with approximately 92% as singletons. Sequencing input: peripheral blood. The receptors were sampled from a human donor in a cohort sampled during active COVID-19.

The V and J genes are TRBV6-5 and TRBJ1-1; 9 bases match TRBD1. The CDR3 has 14 amino acids. CDR1 is MNHEY, CDR2 SVGAGI, per germline. V lost 4 bases and J lost 5; bases outside the gene matches: 5. This CDR3 reads CASSSTGGTTEAFF. The CDR3, as DNA: TGTGCCAGCAGTTCGACAGGGGGGACAACTGAAGCTTTCTTT.

The chain employs TRBV9 and TRBJ2-7; a weak D match, TRBD2 (5 bases). The CDR3 sequence is 15 residues long. Deletions cut 0 bases from V and 0 bases from J, with 10 bases between. The germline gives CDR1 SGDLS, CDR2 YYNGEE. This CDR3 is CASSVGPGVSYEQYF. CDR3 sequence (DNA): TGTGCCAGCAGCGTAGGGCCCGGGGTCTCCTACGAGCAGTACTTC.

The V call is TRBV27, the J call TRBJ1-6, with 9 bases lining up with TRBD1. This CDR3 comprises 13 residues. Looked up from germline, CDR1 is MNHEY and CDR2 is SMNVEV (reference sequence). V lost 10 bases, J lost 8 bases, and 6 bases stayed unmatched. The CDR3 coding sequence is TGTGCCACCACAGGGGGCGCAGATTCACCCCTCCACTTT. Translating gives CATTGGADSPLHF.

This chain joins TRBV3-1 (or the pseudogene TRBV3-2) and TRBJ1-3; D is ambiguous. Trimming removed 4 bases at V and 0 bases at J, with 10 bases between. CDR3 length equals 15 residues. CDR1 is LGHDT and CDR2 is YNNKEL in the germline V gene (reference sequence). CDR3 bases: TGTGCCAGCAGCCCACGGGTATCCTCTGGAAACACCATATATTTT. The encoded protein is CASSPRVSSGNTIYF.

The chain carries TRBV9 and TRBJ2-1; TRBD2 is a possible D gene (5 bases). Germline V gene sequence: CDR1 SGDLS, CDR2 YYNGEE. V lost 5 bases, J lost 0 bases, and 9 bases lay in between. The CDR3 is made up of 14 amino acids. CDR3 bases: TGTGCCAGCAGGGGTGGGAGCTCCTACAATGAGCAGTTCTTC. Its translation: CASRGGSSYNEQFF.

This clone was observed a single time. The V and J genes are TRBV6-2 or TRBV6-3 and TRBJ2-5; 7 bases match TRBD2. Germline loops: CDR1 MNHEY, CDR2 SVGEGT. J lost 2 bases, V lost 2 bases, and 5 bases had no gene match. The CDR3 is made up of 15 amino acids. The DNA of the CDR3 is TGTGCCAGCAGTTACGGTCGAGCGGGGCAAGAGACCCAGTACTTC. Encoded protein: CASSYGRAGQETQYF.

The V and J genes are TRBV10-2 and TRBJ2-3, with 14 positions matching TRBD2. CDR3 length: 15 amino acids. The germline V gene encodes CDR1 WSHSY and CDR2 SAAADI. J gave up 7 bases and V 6 bases, and 6 bases lay outside the gene matches. The CDR3 region is CASRTSGGVANTQYF. As DNA, the CDR3 is TGCGCCAGCAGGACTAGCGGGGGGGTTGCCAATACGCAGTATTTT.

CDR3 in amino acids: CASRTLVSYEQYF. The DNA for the CDR3 is TGTGCCAGCAGGACCCTAGTCTCCTACGAGCAGTACTTC. The chain uses TRBV27 and TRBJ2-7; no firm D call. Deletions cut 6 bases from V and 0 bases from J, with 9 bases between. Per the germline V gene, CDR1 is MNHEY and CDR2 is SMNVEV (reference sequence). This CDR3 comprises 13 residues.

This chain joins TRBV24-1 and TRBJ2-5, with D perhaps TRBD2 (6 bases). Germline loops: CDR1 KGHDR, CDR2 SFDVKD. The CDR3 extends over 14 amino acids. V was shortened by 9 bases and J by 4 bases, with 17 bases between the two germline ends. CDR3 nucleotides: TGTGCCACCGGGGAGGCGGGAAAGGGAGAGACCCAGTACTTC. This encodes CATGEAGKGETQYF.

The genes are TRBV5-4 and TRBJ2-3, with D possibly TRBD1 on 6 matching bases. Between the trimmed V and J ends, which lost 0 bases and 5 bases, there was a span of 10 bases. The CDR3 runs 14 residues. Germline V CDR1 and CDR2: SGHNT, YYREEE (reference sequence). As DNA, the CDR3 is TGTGCCAGCAGCTTGGGGGGGCCTAGAGATACGCAGTATTTT. Its protein is CASSLGGPRDTQYF.

This clone was counted between two and nine times. The rearrangement joins TRBV5-6 to TRBJ1-6; D gene uncertain. Between the trimmed V and J ends, which lost 0 bases and 8 bases, there was a span of 9 bases. CDR3 size: 14 residues. Germline V gene lookup returns CDR1 SGHDT and CDR2 YYEEEE. In DNA, the CDR3 is TGTGCCAGCAGCTTGGCCAGGAGGGATTCACCCCTCCACTTT. Translating gives CASSLARRDSPLHF.

The rearrangement uses TRBV5-4 and TRBJ2-1, with 7 bases fitting TRBD1. The CDR3 has 13 residues. CDR1 is SGHNT, CDR2 YYREEE, per germline (reference sequence). The V segment lost 7 bases and the J segment 7 bases; nucleotides outside the gene matches: 8. As DNA, the CDR3 is TGTGCCAGCGGCCGACAGGGTAGGAATGAGCAGTTCTTC. Amino acids: CASGRQGRNEQFF.

The chain employs TRBV11-2 and TRBJ2-1; possibly TRBD2 for D (5 bases). CDR1 is SGHAT and CDR2 is FQNNGV in the germline V gene. The CDR3 has 16 amino acids. Deletions cut 0 bases from V and 7 bases from J, with 16 bases between. The CDR3 loop reads CASSLDPGVSRNEQFF. The CDR3 DNA sequence: TGTGCCAGCAGCTTAGATCCCGGGGTAAGTAGGAATGAGCAGTTCTTC.

The chain carries TRBV5-1 and TRBJ2-1; TRBD2 aligns across 13 bases. The CDR3 loop spans 16 amino acids. V lost 4 bases to trimming and J lost 7 bases; unmatched junction nucleotides: 8. Germline CDR1 and CDR2: SGHRS and YFSETQ. The CDR3 region has the DNA TGCGCCAGCAGCGCCAGGACTAGCGGGAGTGGGAATGAGCAGTTCTTC. This sequence encodes CASSARTSGSGNEQFF. Using reference TRBV5-1 and TRBJ2-1 for the parts outside the CDR3, the full variable domain is KAGVTQTPRYLIKTRGQQVTLSCSPISGHRSVSWYQQTPGQGLQFLFEYFSETQRNKGNFPGRFSGRQFSNSRSEMNVSTLELGDSALYLCASSARTSGSGNEQFFGPGTRLTVL.

The chain combines TRBV4-3 with TRBJ1-5; D unresolved. The ends were cut back, 3 bases at V and 2 bases at J, with 14 bases in the middle. Germline-derived CDR1 and CDR2 are LGHNA and YSLEER. The CDR3 covers 16 residues. In DNA, the CDR3 is TGCGCCAGCAGCCAGCTTTGCCGGGAAGGCAATCAGCCCCAGCATTTT. Translated, it gives CASSQLCREGNQPQHF.

The CDR3 protein is CASSLAGTGLWGELFF. The DNA of the CDR3 is TGTGCCAGCAGCTTAGCCGGGACAGGACTCTGGGGGGAGCTGTTTTTT. The chain is built from TRBV7-2 and TRBJ2-2; 8 bases are shared with TRBD1. Germline V CDR1 and CDR2: SGHTA, FQGNSA. The CDR3 totals 16 residues. V shed 0 bases, J shed 8 bases, and the junction held 8 bases outside the gene matches.

CDR3 protein: CASSIGRPGSQPQHF. The CDR3 DNA reads TGTGCCAGTAGTATCGGCCGACCAGGTAGTCAGCCCCAGCATTTT. The genes are TRBV19 and TRBJ1-5; D remains unclear. Germline V CDR1 and CDR2: LNHDA, SQIVND (reference sequence). This CDR3 contains 15 residues. V was trimmed by 3 bases and J by 6 bases, leaving 15 bases between them.

The J gene is TRBJ1-4, the V gene TRBV4-3, with TRBD1 matching over 7 bases. Germline trimming cut 6 bases from V and 6 bases from J; bases unmatched to any gene: 10. The CDR3 runs to 15 residues. CDR1 is LGHNA, CDR2 YSLEER, per germline. The CDR3 sequence is CASSPEGQTYEKLFF. The DNA of the CDR3 is TGCGCCAGCAGTCCAGAGGGACAGACTTATGAAAAACTGTTTTTT.

The chain is built from TRBV5-1 and TRBJ2-1; 10 bases line up with TRBD2. The CDR3 contains 16 residues. After removal of 6 bases from V and 7 bases from J, the junction contained 13 bases not matched to a gene. In germline, CDR1 is SGHRS, CDR2 YFSETQ. CDR3 loop: CASIPQASGGANEQFF. The DNA of the CDR3 is TGCGCCAGCATTCCCCAGGCAAGCGGGGGGGCGAATGAGCAGTTCTTC.

The CDR3 region has the DNA TGTGCCAGTACGGGAAGGGAGGGGGGCACTGAAGCTTTCTTT. This encodes CASTGREGGTEAFF. This chain connects TRBV19 to TRBJ1-1; possibly TRBD1 for D (6 bases). The germline V gene encodes CDR1 LNHDA and CDR2 SQIVND (reference sequence). V was shortened by 7 bases and J by 4 bases, with 16 bases between the two germline ends. CDR3 length: 14 amino acids.

This clone has just one count. The chain employs TRBV28 and TRBJ2-7; TRBD2 matches 10 bases. The CDR3 runs to 14 residues. V lost 8 bases and J lost 1; bases outside the gene matches: 5. Germline CDR1 reads MDHEN; CDR2 reads SYDVKM. Here the CDR3 reads CASDPSGSSYEQYF. For the CDR3, the DNA is TGTGCCAGCGACCCTAGCGGGAGTTCCTACGAGCAGTACTTC.

The chain links TRBV14 to TRBJ1-3, with D possibly TRBD1 on 5 matching bases. With 4 bases removed from V and 8 bases from J, the gap between germline ends came to 15 bases. CDR1 SGHDN and CDR2 FVKESK come from the germline V gene. The CDR3 consists of 14 residues. The DNA for the CDR3 is TGTGCCAGCAGCCCACGGACACGCTTGGACACCATATATTTT. This sequence encodes CASSPRTRLDTIYF.

The rearrangement uses TRBV11-3 and TRBJ2-7; 8 nucleotides line up with TRBD2. This CDR3 comprises 15 residues. Germline CDR1 SGHNT, CDR2 YENEEA. V was pared by 3 bases and J by 12 bases, with 16 bases of the junction left unmatched. CDR3 bases: TGTGCCAGCAGCTTCATCCGGGGCCAGCGGGGGCCCCCGTACTTC. Translating gives CASSFIRGQRGPPYF. The full variable domain, its missing parts supplied by reference TRBV11-3 and TRBJ2-7, is EAGVVQSPRYKIIEKKQPVAFWCNPISGHNTLYWYLQNLGQGPELLIRYENEEAVDDSQLPKDRFSAERLKGVDSTLKIQPAELGDSAVYLCASSFIRGQRGPPYFGPGTRLTVT.

This chain uses TRBV5-1 with TRBJ1-2; TRBD1 matches 7 bases. With 4 bases clipped from V and 5 bases from J, the junction kept 2 bases outside the gene matches. CDR1 is SGHRS, CDR2 YFSETQ, per germline. The CDR3 is made up of 12 amino acids. CDR3 region: CASSMTGYGYTF. Written as DNA, the CDR3 is TGCGCCAGCAGCATGACAGGGTATGGCTACACCTTC.

This clone has only one observation. The J gene is TRBJ2-1, the V gene TRBV6-5, with D perhaps TRBD1 (7 bases). The ends were cut back, 5 bases at V and 9 bases at J, with 17 bases in the middle. The CDR3 contains 14 residues. In germline, CDR1 is MNHEY, CDR2 SVGAGI. DNA of the CDR3: TGTGCCAGCAGTCCCTGGGCAGGGGGAGGTGAGCAGTTCTTC. Residues: CASSPWAGGGEQFF.

V and J are TRBV6-1 and TRBJ1-2; 9 bases agree with TRBD1. Germline values: CDR1 MNHNS, CDR2 SASEGT. This CDR3 has 15 amino acids. The J segment lost 4 bases and the V segment lost 2 bases, leaving 5 bases of the junction unmatched. The CDR3 spells CASSEFGTGLYGYTF. For the CDR3, the DNA is TGTGCCAGCAGTGAATTTGGGACAGGGCTCTATGGCTACACCTTC.

This sequence joins TRBV4-2 and TRBJ2-7; D call uncertain. CDR3 length equals 16 residues. The V end lost 5 bases, the J end lost 2 bases, and 19 bases lay between the germline ends. CDR1 LGHNA and CDR2 YNFKEQ come from the germline V gene. The CDR3 sequence is CASSAKYKIPTYEQYF. The CDR3 DNA reads TGTGCCAGCAGCGCAAAGTATAAGATCCCTACCTACGAGCAGTACTTC.

The chain links TRBV11-2 to TRBJ2-1, with TRBD1 identical over 9 bases. In germline, CDR1 is SGHAT, CDR2 FQNNGV. V trimming: 2 bases; J trimming: 10 bases; junction bases outside the gene matches: 6. The CDR3 covers 14 residues. CDR3 residues: CASSLKQGAGEQFF. The CDR3 DNA sequence: TGTGCCAGCAGCTTAAAACAGGGGGCAGGCGAGCAGTTCTTC.